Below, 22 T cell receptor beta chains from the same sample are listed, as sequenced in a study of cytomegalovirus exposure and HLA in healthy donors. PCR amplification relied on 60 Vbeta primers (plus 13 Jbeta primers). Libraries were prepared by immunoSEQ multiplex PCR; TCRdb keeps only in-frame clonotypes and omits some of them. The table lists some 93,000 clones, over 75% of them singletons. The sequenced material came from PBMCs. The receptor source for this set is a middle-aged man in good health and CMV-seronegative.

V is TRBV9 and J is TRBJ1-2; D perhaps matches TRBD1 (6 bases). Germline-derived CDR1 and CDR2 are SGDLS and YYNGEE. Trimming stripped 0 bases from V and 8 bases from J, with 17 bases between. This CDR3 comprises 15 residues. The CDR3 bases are TGTGCCAGCAGCGTAGGGGGCGGACGTAGGGGGGGCTACACCTTC. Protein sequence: CASSVGGGRRGGYTF. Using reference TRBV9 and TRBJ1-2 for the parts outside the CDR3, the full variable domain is DSGVTQTPKHLITATGQRVTLRCSPRSGDLSVYWYQQSLDQGLQFLIQYYNGEERAKGNILERFSAQQFPDLHSELNLSSLELGDSALYFCASSVGGGRRGGYTFGSGTRLTVV.

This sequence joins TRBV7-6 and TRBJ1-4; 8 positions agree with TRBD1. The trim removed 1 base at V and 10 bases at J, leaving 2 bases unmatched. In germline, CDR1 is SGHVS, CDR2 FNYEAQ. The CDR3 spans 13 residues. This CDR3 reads CASSLEQGGKLFF. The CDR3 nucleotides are TGTGCCAGCAGCTTAGAACAGGGGGGAAAACTGTTTTTT.

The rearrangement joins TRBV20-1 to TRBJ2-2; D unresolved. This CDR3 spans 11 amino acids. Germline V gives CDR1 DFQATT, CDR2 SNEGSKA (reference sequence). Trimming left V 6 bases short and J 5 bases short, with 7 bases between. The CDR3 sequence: CSAPRTGELFF. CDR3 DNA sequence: TGCAGTGCCCCCCGGACCGGGGAGCTGTTTTTT.

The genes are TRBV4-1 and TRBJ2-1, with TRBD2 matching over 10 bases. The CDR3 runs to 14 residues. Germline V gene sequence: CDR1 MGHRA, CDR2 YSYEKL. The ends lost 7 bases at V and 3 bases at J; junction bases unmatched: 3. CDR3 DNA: TGCGCCAGCACCGCTAGCGGGAGCTACAATGAGCAGTTCTTC. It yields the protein CASTASGSYNEQFF.

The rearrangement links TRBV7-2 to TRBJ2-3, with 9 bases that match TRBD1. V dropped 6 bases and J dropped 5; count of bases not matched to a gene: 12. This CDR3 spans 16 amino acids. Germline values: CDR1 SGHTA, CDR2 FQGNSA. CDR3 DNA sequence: TGTGCCAGCAGGAAAACAGGGGGCGAAGCTGGAGATACGCAGTATTTT. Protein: CASRKTGGEAGDTQYF.

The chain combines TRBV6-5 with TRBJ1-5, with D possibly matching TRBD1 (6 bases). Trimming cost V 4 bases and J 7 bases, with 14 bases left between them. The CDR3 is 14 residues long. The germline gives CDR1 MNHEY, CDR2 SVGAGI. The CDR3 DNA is TGTGCCAGCAGTTTTTCAGGGGAAGAGCAGCCCCAGCATTTT. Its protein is CASSFSGEEQPQHF.

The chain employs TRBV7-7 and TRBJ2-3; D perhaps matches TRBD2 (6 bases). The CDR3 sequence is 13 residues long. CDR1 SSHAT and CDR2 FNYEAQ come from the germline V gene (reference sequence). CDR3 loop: CASGTGATDTQYF. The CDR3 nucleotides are TGTGCTAGCGGCACAGGAGCAACAGATACGCAGTATTTT.

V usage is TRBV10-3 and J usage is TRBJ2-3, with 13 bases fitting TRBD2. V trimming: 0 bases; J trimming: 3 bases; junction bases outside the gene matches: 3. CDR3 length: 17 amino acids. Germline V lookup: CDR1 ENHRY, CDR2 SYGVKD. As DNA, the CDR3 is TGTGCCATCAGTGAGTCGACTAGCGGGAGGAAGACAGATACGCAGTATTTT. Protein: CAISESTSGRKTDTQYF.

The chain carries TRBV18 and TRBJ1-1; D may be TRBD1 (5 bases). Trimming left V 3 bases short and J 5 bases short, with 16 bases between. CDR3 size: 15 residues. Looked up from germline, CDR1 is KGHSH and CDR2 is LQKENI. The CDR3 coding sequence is TGTGCCAGCTCACCGACGACAGAGCTCATAACTGAAGCTTTCTTT. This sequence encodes CASSPTTELITEAFF.

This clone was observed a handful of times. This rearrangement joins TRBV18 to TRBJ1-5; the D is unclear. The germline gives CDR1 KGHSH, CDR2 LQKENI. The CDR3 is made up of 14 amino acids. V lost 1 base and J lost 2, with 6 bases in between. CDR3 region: CASSPRPGNQPQHF. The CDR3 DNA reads TGTGCCAGCTCACCACGGCCAGGCAATCAGCCCCAGCATTTT.

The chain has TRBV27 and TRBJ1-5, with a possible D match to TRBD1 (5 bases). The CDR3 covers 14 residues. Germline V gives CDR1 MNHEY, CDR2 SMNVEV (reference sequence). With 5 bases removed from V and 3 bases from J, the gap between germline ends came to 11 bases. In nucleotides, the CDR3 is TGTGCCAGCAGTAGGGGCGCGGACAATCAGCCCCAGCATTTT. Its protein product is CASSRGADNQPQHF.

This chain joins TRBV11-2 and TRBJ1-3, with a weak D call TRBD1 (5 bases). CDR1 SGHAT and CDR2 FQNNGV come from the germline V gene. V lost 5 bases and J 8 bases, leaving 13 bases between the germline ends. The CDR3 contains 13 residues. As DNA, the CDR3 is TGTGCCAGCAGCATGACAGCCGCTGACACCATATATTTT. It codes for CASSMTAADTIYF.

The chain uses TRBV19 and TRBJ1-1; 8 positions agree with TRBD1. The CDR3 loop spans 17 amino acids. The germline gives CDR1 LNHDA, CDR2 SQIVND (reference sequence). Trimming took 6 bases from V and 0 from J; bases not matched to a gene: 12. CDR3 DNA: TGTGCCAGTAGAGGTGGGACAGGAAGAACCATGAACACTGAAGCTTTCTTT. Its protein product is CASRGGTGRTMNTEAFF.

CDR3 amino acids: CALRGTAYEQYF. The CDR3 DNA reads as TGTGCCCTCCGGGGGACAGCCTACGAGCAGTACTTC. The chain is built from TRBV28 and TRBJ2-7, with D tentatively TRBD1 (7 bases). This CDR3 comprises 12 residues. Germline lookup yields CDR1 MDHEN and CDR2 SYDVKM. Trimming took 11 bases from V and 2 from J, leaving 13 bases between them. The complete variable domain, with remaining parts taken from reference TRBV28 and TRBJ2-7, reads DVKVTQSSRYLVKRTGEKVFLECVQDMDHENMFWYRQDPGLGLRLIYFSYDVKMKEKGDIPEGYSVSREKKERFSLILESASTNQTSMYLCALRGTAYEQYFGPGTRLTVT.

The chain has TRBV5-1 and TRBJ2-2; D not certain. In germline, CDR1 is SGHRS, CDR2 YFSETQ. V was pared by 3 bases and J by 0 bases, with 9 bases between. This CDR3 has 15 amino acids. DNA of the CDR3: TGCGCCAGCAGCTCGAGGATAGCGAACACCGGGGAGCTGTTTTTT. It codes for CASSSRIANTGELFF.

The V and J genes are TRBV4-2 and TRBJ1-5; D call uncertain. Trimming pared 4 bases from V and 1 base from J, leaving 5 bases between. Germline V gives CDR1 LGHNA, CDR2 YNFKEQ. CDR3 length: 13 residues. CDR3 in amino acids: CASSPSSNQPQHF. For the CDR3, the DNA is TGTGCCAGCAGCCCTTCCAGCAATCAGCCCCAGCATTTT.

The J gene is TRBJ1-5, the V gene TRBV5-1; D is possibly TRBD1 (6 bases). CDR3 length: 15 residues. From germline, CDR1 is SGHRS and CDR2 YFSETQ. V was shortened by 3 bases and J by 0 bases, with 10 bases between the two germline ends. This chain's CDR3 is CASSSTGNSNQPQHF. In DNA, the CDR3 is TGCGCCAGCAGCTCGACAGGAAATAGCAATCAGCCCCAGCATTTT.

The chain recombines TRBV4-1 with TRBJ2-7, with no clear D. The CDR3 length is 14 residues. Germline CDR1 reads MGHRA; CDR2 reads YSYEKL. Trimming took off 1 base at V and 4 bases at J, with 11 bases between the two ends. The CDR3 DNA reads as TGCGCCAGCAGCCAAGGAGTCGCCGGGTACGAGCAGTACTTC. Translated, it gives CASSQGVAGYEQYF.

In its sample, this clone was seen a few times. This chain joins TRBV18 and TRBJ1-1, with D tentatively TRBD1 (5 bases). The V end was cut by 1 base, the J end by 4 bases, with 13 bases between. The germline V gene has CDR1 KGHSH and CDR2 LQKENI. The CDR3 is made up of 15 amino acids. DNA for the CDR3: TGTGCCAGCTCACCACGTCACACGGGGGTCACTGAAGCTTTCTTT. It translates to CASSPRHTGVTEAFF.

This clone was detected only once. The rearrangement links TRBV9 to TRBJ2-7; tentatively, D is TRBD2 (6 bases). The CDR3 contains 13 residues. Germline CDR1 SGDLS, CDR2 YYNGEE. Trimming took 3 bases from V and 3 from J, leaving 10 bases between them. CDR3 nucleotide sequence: TGTGCCAGCAGCGATGGACTAAACTACGAGCAGTACTTC. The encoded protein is CASSDGLNYEQYF.

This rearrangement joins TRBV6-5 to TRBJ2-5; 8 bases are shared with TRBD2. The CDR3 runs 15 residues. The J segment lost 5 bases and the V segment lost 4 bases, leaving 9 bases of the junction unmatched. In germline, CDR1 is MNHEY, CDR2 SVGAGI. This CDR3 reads CASSWSGRVGETQYF. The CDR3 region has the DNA TGTGCCAGCAGTTGGAGCGGGAGAGTCGGGGAGACCCAGTACTTC.

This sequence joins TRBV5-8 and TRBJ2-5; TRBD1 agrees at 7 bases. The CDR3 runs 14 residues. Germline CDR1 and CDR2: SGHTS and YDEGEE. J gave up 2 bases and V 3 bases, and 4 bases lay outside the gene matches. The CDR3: CASSWGQTQETQYF. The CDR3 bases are TGTGCCAGCAGCTGGGGACAGACTCAAGAGACCCAGTACTTC.